This record concerns one TCR beta chain sequence. These data originate in a study of blood T cell repertoires in COVID-19. Study at large: Both acute and convalescent COVID-19 samples were obtained from the United States, Italy and Spain. In each case, the material was cDNA or gDNA derived from T cells, B-cell-depleted T cells, or PBMCs.

Source study methods: Amplified reference gene primers provided the basis for estimating nucleated cell counts. TCRdb's table, derived via immunoSEQ multiplex PCR, lists solely in-frame clones and lacks some. D and trimming were read from the DNA, whereas the V and J calls and clone size are those reported in that table. The table has 400,000 to 550,000 clones, 85% to 90% seen once. Germline values: CDR1 LNHDA, CDR2 SQIVND (reference sequence). Deletions cut 4 bases from V and 2 bases from J, with 18 bases between. The CDR3 is 18 amino acids. This receptor was obtained from a woman younger than 45 with acute or convalescent COVID-19. This chain connects TRBV19 to TRBJ2-6; possible D gene TRBD1, 6 bases. Sequences were obtained from peripheral blood. The CDR3 is CASSRKQGASTGANVLTF. The CDR3 DNA follows: TGTGCCAGTAGTAGAAAACAGGGAGCGTCTACTGGGGCCAACGTCCTGACTTTC.